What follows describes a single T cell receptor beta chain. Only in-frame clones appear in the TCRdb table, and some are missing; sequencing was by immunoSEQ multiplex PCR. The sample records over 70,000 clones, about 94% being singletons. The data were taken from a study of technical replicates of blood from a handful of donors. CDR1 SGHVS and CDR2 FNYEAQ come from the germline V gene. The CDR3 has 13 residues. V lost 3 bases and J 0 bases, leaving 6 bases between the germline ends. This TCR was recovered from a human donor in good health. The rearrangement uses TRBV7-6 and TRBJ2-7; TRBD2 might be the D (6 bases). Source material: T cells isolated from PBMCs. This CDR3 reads CASSLRGSYEQYF. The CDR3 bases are TGTGCCAGCAGCTTGCGGGGCTCCTACGAGCAGTACTTC.